Presented here are 13 T cell receptor beta chains from one specimen sequenced in a study of blood T cell repertoires in COVID-19. The data were produced by immunoSEQ multiplex PCR, yet TCRdb's version contains in-frame clones alone and is incomplete. The repertoire includes approximately 220,000 clones, 80% to 85% of them detected once, and about 2.3% sits in the top ten. Specimen: peripheral blood. The receptor set was obtained from an older woman with acute or convalescent COVID-19.

This clone was observed a single time. CDR3 nucleotides: TGTGCCAGTAGTACGCGGGACAGGGGCTGGTATGGCTACACCTTC. The encoded protein is CASSTRDRGWYGYTF. The chain has TRBV19 and TRBJ1-2; 10 positions match TRBD1. CDR1 LNHDA and CDR2 SQIVND come from the germline V gene (reference sequence). With 4 bases clipped from V and 5 bases from J, the junction kept 7 bases outside the gene matches. The CDR3 has 15 amino acids.

Only a few counts were recorded for this clone. The gene calls are TRBV5-1 and TRBJ2-3; 11 nucleotides agree with TRBD2. V gave up 0 bases and J gave up 2 bases; unmatched junction bases: 2. The CDR3 runs 16 residues. Germline assignment: CDR1 SGHRS and CDR2 YFSETQ. The CDR3 region is CASSLATSGVTDTQYF. CDR3 DNA: TGCGCCAGCAGCTTGGCGACTAGCGGGGTCACAGATACGCAGTATTTT. The full variable domain, rest sourced from reference TRBV5-1 and TRBJ2-3, is KAGVTQTPRYLIKTRGQQVTLSCSPISGHRSVSWYQQTPGQGLQFLFEYFSETQRNKGNFPGRFSGRQFSNSRSEMNVSTLELGDSALYLCASSLATSGVTDTQYFGPGTRLTVL.

The rearrangement links TRBV5-1 to TRBJ1-2; 7 nucleotides agree with TRBD1. Germline lookup yields CDR1 SGHRS and CDR2 YFSETQ. This CDR3 comprises 15 residues. Trimming removed 3 bases from V and 4 bases from J; junction bases left unmatched: 9. The CDR3 loop reads CASSYDLGGAYGYTF. As DNA, the CDR3 is TGCGCCAGCAGCTATGACTTAGGGGGCGCCTATGGCTACACCTTC. The whole variable domain, filled in from reference TRBV5-1 and TRBJ1-2, reads KAGVTQTPRYLIKTRGQQVTLSCSPISGHRSVSWYQQTPGQGLQFLFEYFSETQRNKGNFPGRFSGRQFSNSRSEMNVSTLELGDSALYLCASSYDLGGAYGYTFGSGTRLTVV.

This clone has just one count. The V gene is TRBV15, the J gene TRBJ2-7; 9 bases agree with TRBD1. The germline V gene has CDR1 LNHNV and CDR2 YYDKDF (reference sequence). Unmatched junction bases numbered 3, after V lost 4 bases and J lost 2 bases. CDR3 length equals 14 residues. This chain's CDR3 is CATSNHRGPYEQYF. In DNA, the CDR3 is TGTGCCACCAGCAACCACAGGGGGCCCTACGAGCAGTACTTC.

This chain links TRBV2 with TRBJ1-2; 7 nucleotides align to TRBD1. Germline V CDR1 and CDR2: SNHLY, FYNNEI. With 5 bases clipped from V and 8 bases from J, the junction kept 5 bases outside the gene matches. The CDR3 extends over 12 amino acids. The CDR3 DNA reads TGTGCCAGCAGTCTCGACAGGGACGGCTACACCTTC. It specifies CASSLDRDGYTF.

The chain is built from TRBV7-2 and TRBJ2-3; perhaps TRBD1 as D (5 bases). The CDR3 length is 15 residues. In germline, CDR1 is SGHTA, CDR2 FQGNSA. The V end lost 1 base, the J end lost 4 bases, and 12 bases lay between the germline ends. The DNA of the CDR3 is TGTGCCAGCAGCTTAGATGGGGCCCCCCCAGATACGCAGTATTTT. This encodes CASSLDGAPPDTQYF.

The CDR3 nucleotides read TGTGCCAGCAGCCTGGGCGCGGGTGAGCAGTTCTTC. This translates into CASSLGAGEQFF. The chain recombines TRBV27 with TRBJ2-1, with D possibly TRBD2 on 5 matching bases. The CDR3 is 12 amino acids. The germline V and J ends were trimmed by 6 bases and 9 bases, with 12 bases remaining between them. The V gene's germline CDR1 is MNHEY and CDR2 SMNVEV (reference sequence).

Concerning this clone itself: The junction and the germline gene differ at one end; a read error may be behind it. The chain employs TRBV18 and TRBJ1-2; 9 bases line up with TRBD1. This CDR3 contains 14 residues. Germline-derived CDR1 and CDR2 are KGHSH and LQKENI. CDR3 sequence (DNA): TGTACCAGCTCAAGCTGGGACAGGGACTATGGCTACACCTTC. The encoded protein is CTSSSWDRDYGYTF.

The chain combines TRBV19 with TRBJ2-5; D might be TRBD1 (5 bases). Germline assignment: CDR1 LNHDA and CDR2 SQIVND (reference sequence). This CDR3 is 13 amino acids long. Between the trimmed V and J ends, which lost 3 bases and 4 bases, there was a span of 9 bases. The CDR3, as DNA: TGTGCCAGTAGTATGGGTCAGGGAGAGACCCAGTACTTC. Protein: CASSMGQGETQYF. The entire variable domain, with the rest obtained from reference TRBV19 and TRBJ2-5, is as follows: DGGITQSPKYLFRKEGQNVTLSCEQNLNHDAMYWYRQDPGQGLRLIYYSQIVNDFQKGDIAEGYSVSREKKESFPLTVTSAQKNPTAFYLCASSMGQGETQYFGPGTRLLVL.

The chain links TRBV5-4 to TRBJ1-4; tentative D call: TRBD1 (6 bases). From germline, CDR1 is SGHNT and CDR2 YYREEE (reference sequence). Trimming left V 4 bases short and J 5 bases short, with 21 bases between. The CDR3 runs 17 residues. Here the CDR3 DNA reads TGTGCCAGCAGCAGAGGCGGGGGGGCTGGAGGGAATGAAAAACTGTTTTTT. Translation gives CASSRGGGAGGNEKLFF. The whole variable domain, remainder taken from reference TRBV5-4 and TRBJ1-4, is ETGVTQSPTHLIKTRGQQVTLRCSSQSGHNTVSWYQQALGQGPQFIFQYYREEENGRGNFPPRFSGLQFPNYSSELNVNALELDDSALYLCASSRGGGAGGNEKLFFGSGTQLSVL.

The sample holds one count of this clone. V is TRBV4-2 and J is TRBJ2-1, with 10 bases fitting TRBD2. Germline V lookup: CDR1 LGHNA, CDR2 YNFKEQ. The CDR3 consists of 16 residues. Unmatched junction bases numbered 10, after V lost 1 base and J lost 10 bases. CDR3 protein: CASSQGGAGGRWEQFF. DNA of the CDR3: TGTGCCAGCAGCCAAGGAGGAGCGGGGGGGCGTTGGGAGCAGTTCTTC.

The CDR3 sequence: CASRPPGQGFSEAFF. The CDR3 coding sequence is TGTGCCAGTAGGCCGCCGGGACAGGGGTTTTCTGAAGCTTTCTTT. The chain uses TRBV19 and TRBJ1-1; 10 nucleotides line up with TRBD1. In germline, CDR1 is LNHDA, CDR2 SQIVND (reference sequence). CDR3 length: 15 amino acids. The V and J ends lost 6 bases and 6 bases, in that order; junction bases with no gene match: 10.

This sequence joins TRBV12-5 and TRBJ2-1; 7 positions match TRBD2. Losses at the gene ends were 1 base for V and 4 bases for J; bases not matched to a gene: 1. The CDR3 is 14 amino acids. From germline, CDR1 is LGHNT and CDR2 FRNRAP. The CDR3 region is CASGLGTSYNEQFF. CDR3 DNA sequence: TGTGCTAGTGGTTTGGGGACTAGTTACAATGAGCAGTTCTTC.